Listed below are T cell receptor beta chains from one sample, sequenced in a study of post-analysis software for immune sequencing data. Each CDR3 protein gets one entry after TCRdb re-called the PCR reads with MiXCR. The sample lists approximately 630,000 distinct CDR3 sequences; approximately 59% were seen once. Sequencing was done on a sample of blood. The receptor set was obtained from a girl aged 2-15 years with multiple sclerosis. The CDR3 runs from the conserved cysteine through the conserved F or W. The D gene is left open where the match is weak. Rows may omit the clone size; those that give it use once, few, many or a size class.

TRBV11-2	TRBJ2-5	-	TRBD2	CASSLGSTSGLQETQYF	TGTGCCAGCAGCTTAGGGTCGACTAGCGGGCTTCAAGAGACCCAGTACTTC
TRBV7-6	TRBJ2-7	-	-	CASNSLATDEQYF	TGTGCCAGCAACTCGCTAGCTACCGACGAGCAGTACTTC
TRBV10-3	TRBJ1-1	-	-	CAISEQSDTEAFF	TGTGCCATCAGCGAGCAAAGTGACACTGAAGCTTTCTTT
TRBV2	TRBJ2-5	-	-	CASEGFPTGETQYF	TGTGCCAGCGAGGGTTTCCCAACCGGAGAGACCCAGTACTTC
TRBV12-3/TRBV12-4	TRBJ2-3	-	TRBD2	CASSLEAGVPYF	TGTGCCAGCAGTTTGGAAGCGGGAGTACCGTATTTT
TRBV11-2	TRBJ2-1	few	TRBD2	CASSLFRRRTSGANEQFF	TGTGCCAGCAGCTTATTTCGCCGAAGGACTAGCGGCGCCAATGAGCAGTTTTTC
TRBV24-1	TRBJ1-2	-	-	CATSERNRSKYTF	TGTGCCACCAGTGAACGGAACAGGTCGAAATACACCTTC
TRBV12-3/TRBV12-4	TRBJ1-1	-	TRBD1	CASSFGTVEAFF	TGTGCCAGCAGTTTCGGGACAGTTGAAGCTTTCTTT
TRBV12-3/TRBV12-4	TRBJ1-1	-	-	CASSFRVQAFF	TGTGCCAGCAGTTTCAGGGTGCAGGCTTTCTTT
TRBV5-1	TRBJ2-1	-	-	CASSLSIGGDRARFF	TGCGCCAGCAGCTTGTCTATCGGGGGTGACAGGGCCCGGTTCTTC
TRBV4-3	TRBJ2-5	-	-	CASSQDRVGGGETQYF	TGCGCCAGCAGCCAAGACAGGGTGGGAGGAGGAGAGACCCAGTACTTC
TRBV28	TRBJ2-7	-	TRBD1	CASSSPDRGRPYEQYF	TGTGCCAGCAGTTCTCCCGACAGGGGGCGGCCCTACGAGCAGTACTTC
TRBV7-2	TRBJ1-1	-	-	CASSPDTEAFF	TGTGCCAGCAGCCCTGACACTGAAGCTTTCTTT
TRBV24-1	TRBJ2-6	few	-	CATSDWAPKAGANVLTF	TGTGCCACCAGTGATTGGGCCCCTAAGGCTGGGGCCAACGTCCTGACTTTC
TRBV5-1	TRBJ2-1	-	TRBD1	CASSLGDRSTYNEQFF	TGCGCCAGCAGCTTGGGGGACAGGAGCACCTACAATGAGCAGTTCTTC
TRBV20-1	TRBJ1-2	-	-	CSAHYGYTF	TGCAGTGCCCACTATGGCTACACCTTC
TRBV6-5	TRBJ2-7	-	-	CASRGTGYKSYEQYF	TGTGCCAGCAGAGGAACAGGGTATAAGTCCTACGAGCAGTACTTC
TRBV27	TRBJ1-1	few	-	CASSQASSGTEAFF	TGTGCCAGCAGCCAAGCATCGTCGGGAACTGAAGCTTTCTTT
TRBV5-1	TRBJ2-3	-	TRBD2	CASSLGLADDTQYF	TGCGCCAGCAGCTTGGGACTAGCGGACGATACGCAGTATTTT
TRBV3-1	TRBJ2-7	-	-	CASGDTNYEQYF	TGTGCCAGCGGGGACACCAACTACGAGCAGTACTTC
TRBV7-9	TRBJ1-5	-	-	CASSFSGERNQPQHF	TGTGCCAGCAGCTTTTCGGGGGAACGCAATCAGCCCCAGCATTTT
TRBV12-5	TRBJ2-3	-	-	CASARDGTDKDTQYF	TGTGCTAGTGCCCGTGACGGGACTGATAAGGATACGCAGTATTTT
TRBV5-1	TRBJ2-5	-	TRBD2	CASSLLSSGTQETQYF	TGCGCCAGCAGCTTGTTGTCTAGCGGGACCCAAGAGACCCAGTACTTC
TRBV9	TRBJ2-1	-	TRBD1	CASSVVGRGQVYNEQFF	TGTGCCAGCAGCGTAGTAGGAAGGGGACAGGTTTACAATGAGCAGTTCTTC
TRBV12-3/TRBV12-4	TRBJ2-4	-	TRBD1	CASSTAPGQVAKNIQYF	TGTGCCAGCAGTACAGCGCCGGGACAGGTAGCCAAAAACATTCAGTACTTC
TRBV27	TRBJ1-6	-	-	CASSSTGFSPLHF	TGTGCCAGCAGTTCCACAGGGTTTTCACCCCTCCACTTT
TRBV5-1	TRBJ2-2	few	TRBD2	CASSFATSGTGELFF	TGCGCCAGCAGCTTTGCGACTAGCGGGACCGGGGAGCTGTTTTTT
TRBV15	TRBJ2-3	-	-	CATSRDGTASTDTQYF	TGTGCCACCAGCAGAGATGGGACGGCAAGCACAGATACGCAGTATTTT